These 21 T cell receptor beta chains were sequenced from one sample in a study of T cell repertoires in aging, cancer and after chemotherapy. TRB rearrangements spanning V, D and J were amplified using mixed TRB-A/B primers. TCRdb called the multiplex PCR reads again in MiXCR, with one record for every CDR3 protein. The top ten hold 29% of the sample, which has some 4,000 distinct CDR3 sequences, more than 20% seen once. The template was genomic DNA from peripheral blood, not RNA. The sequencing sample was made of blood. All receptors come from a human donor in good health. The donor label of this sample is uncertain.

Relative to its sample, this clonotype is medium-sized (0.01 to 0.1%). This chain connects TRBV19 to TRBJ1-3; the D is unclear. Germline V gene data show CDR1 as LNHDA and CDR2 as SQIVND (reference sequence). The CDR3 has 13 amino acids. The V end was cut by 7 bases, the J end by 3 bases, with 10 bases between. The CDR3 loop reads CASKSQIGNTIYF. The CDR3, as DNA: TGTGCCAGTAAGAGCCAAATTGGAAACACCATATATTTT.

The rearrangement joins TRBV20-1 to TRBJ1-2; 9 nucleotides match TRBD1. The J segment lost 3 bases and the V segment lost 6 bases, leaving 2 bases of the junction unmatched. The germline V gene encodes CDR1 DFQATT and CDR2 SNEGSKA (reference sequence). The CDR3 runs to 12 residues. This CDR3 is CSARQGDYGYTF. CDR3 bases: TGCAGTGCAAGACAGGGGGACTATGGCTACACCTTC.

By sample fraction, this clonotype is medium-sized (0.01 to 0.1%). The chain couples TRBV6-2 or TRBV6-3 to TRBJ2-1; D tentatively reads TRBD1 or TRBD2 (6 bases each). CDR1 MNHEY and CDR2 SVGEGT come from the germline V gene. This CDR3 spans 16 amino acids. V gave up 0 bases and J gave up 3 bases, with 12 bases separating them. CDR3 protein: CASSYSGGAGYNEQFF. The CDR3 DNA is TGTGCCAGCAGTTACTCGGGGGGCGCTGGCTACAATGAGCAGTTCTTC.

This clonotype is termed medium-sized (0.01 to 0.1%). The gene calls are TRBV11-1 and TRBJ1-1; D gene unclear. Trimming shortened V by 0 bases and J by 2 bases, and 7 bases separated the two germline ends. This CDR3 is 14 amino acids long. The germline V gene has CDR1 SGHAT and CDR2 FQDESV (reference sequence). The CDR3 bases are TGTGCCAGCAGCTTAGCCGGTGTAAACACTGAAGCTTTCTTT. Protein: CASSLAGVNTEAFF.

In its sample, this clonotype ranks as medium-sized. The chain joins TRBV19 to TRBJ1-2; D uncertain. Germline-derived CDR1 and CDR2 are LNHDA and SQIVND (reference sequence). Trimming cost V 3 bases and J 4 bases, with 15 bases left between them. The CDR3 runs to 15 residues. CDR3 loop: CASSIPPAGAYGYTF. For the CDR3, the DNA is TGTGCCAGTAGTATCCCCCCCGCAGGAGCCTATGGCTACACCTTC.

The CDR3 reads CATRDRVDTEAFF. In nucleotides, the CDR3 is TGTGCCACCAGGGACCGGGTAGACACTGAAGCTTTCTTT. V gene TRBV24-1 combines with J gene TRBJ1-1; no firm D call. Germline values: CDR1 KGHDR, CDR2 SFDVKD. V lost 7 bases, J lost 3 bases, and 11 bases lay in between. The CDR3 spans 13 residues.

This clonotype has only a few counts. CDR3 nucleotide sequence: TGTGCCAGCAGCTTACAGATAGAGCGGGGGGGGGGTCATGAGCAGTTCTTC. It specifies CASSLQIERGGGHEQFF. The J gene is TRBJ2-1, the V gene TRBV5-6; 10 nucleotides match TRBD2. The CDR3 has 17 amino acids. CDR1 and CDR2 from the germline V gene are SGHDT and YYEEEE. Trimming took 2 bases from V and 8 from J; bases not matched to a gene: 13.

V usage is TRBV20-1 and J usage is TRBJ1-3, with D hard to call. Deletions cut 3 bases from V and 3 bases from J, with 15 bases between. CDR3 length: 15 amino acids. CDR1 DFQATT and CDR2 SNEGSKA come from the germline V gene (reference sequence). The CDR3 reads CSARPTPSDGNTIYF. The CDR3 region has the DNA TGCAGTGCTAGGCCCACCCCCAGTGATGGAAACACCATATATTTT.

This clonotype was seen a few times. This chain connects TRBV6-1 to TRBJ2-5; D ambiguous. The germline V gene encodes CDR1 MNHNS and CDR2 SASEGT. The CDR3 loop spans 14 amino acids. Trimming stripped 3 bases from V and 5 bases from J, with 13 bases between. The CDR3 spells CASSDGVARETQYF. The CDR3 nucleotides read TGTGCCAGCAGTGACGGAGTCGCCAGGGAGACCCAGTACTTC.

The chain combines TRBV5-1 with TRBJ2-7; no clear D. The CDR3 runs to 13 residues. V lost 2 bases and J lost 4, with 10 bases in between. The germline V gene encodes CDR1 SGHRS and CDR2 YFSETQ. The CDR3 sequence: CASSLEGRYEQYF. Here the CDR3 DNA reads TGCGCCAGCAGCTTAGAAGGAAGGTACGAGCAGTACTTC.

There are a few counts of this clonotype. This chain connects TRBV12-3 or TRBV12-4 to TRBJ2-2, with 7 bases lining up with TRBD1. There are 15 residues in the CDR3. V lost 4 bases and J lost 5; bases outside the gene matches: 7. The chain's CDR3 is CASSYTGQRTGELFF. The CDR3 DNA sequence: TGTGCCAGCAGTTACACGGGACAGAGGACCGGGGAGCTGTTTTTT.

This clonotype is deemed medium-sized. This chain links TRBV5-4 with TRBJ2-1, with a tentative D call TRBD1 (5 bases). The CDR3 consists of 16 residues. Trimming pared 2 bases from V and 0 bases from J, leaving 12 bases between. Looked up from germline, CDR1 is SGHNT and CDR2 is YYREEE (reference sequence). The CDR3 DNA is TGTGCCAGCAGCTTTGGGGCAGACAGCTCCTACAATGAGCAGTTCTTC. Its translation is CASSFGADSSYNEQFF.

In this sample, this clonotype is medium-sized. This chain joins TRBV6-4 and TRBJ2-6; D possibly corresponds to TRBD1 (5 bases). In germline, CDR1 is MRHNA, CDR2 SNTAGT. This CDR3 contains 15 residues. Trimming pared 2 bases from V and 0 bases from J, leaving 5 bases between. CDR3 in DNA: TGTGCCAGCAGTGACAGGGGCTCTGGGGCCAACGTCCTGACTTTC. Its protein product is CASSDRGSGANVLTF.

Sample share makes this clonotype large. The chain recombines TRBV29-1 with TRBJ2-5, with D uncertain. V was shortened by 7 bases and J by 5 bases, with 11 bases between the two germline ends. Germline lookup yields CDR1 SQVTM and CDR2 ANQGSEA. The CDR3 consists of 11 residues. This CDR3 reads CSDRFGETQYF. In nucleotides, the CDR3 is TGCAGCGACCGCTTTGGCGAGACCCAGTACTTC.

This clonotype is judged medium-sized. The chain couples TRBV6-1 to TRBJ2-5; D is possibly TRBD2 (6 bases). The V gene's germline CDR1 is MNHNS and CDR2 SASEGT. This CDR3 is built from 14 residues. Trimming cost V 4 bases and J 1 base, with 10 bases left between them. The CDR3 protein is CASSGGLVQETQYF. The CDR3 DNA sequence: TGTGCCAGCAGTGGGGGACTCGTCCAAGAGACCCAGTACTTC.

This chain joins TRBV18 and TRBJ2-5; perhaps TRBD1 as D (6 bases). This CDR3 is built from 15 residues. With 4 bases removed from V and 1 base from J, the gap between germline ends came to 13 bases. Germline values: CDR1 KGHSH, CDR2 LQKENI. This chain's CDR3 is CASSRDRSSQETQYF. CDR3 DNA sequence: TGTGCCAGCTCACGTGACAGGTCCTCCCAAGAGACCCAGTACTTC.

This clonotype is deemed medium-sized. The chain is built from TRBV30 and TRBJ2-3; TRBD1 matches at 7 bases. This CDR3 is 14 amino acids long. V lost 3 bases, J lost 6 bases, and 9 bases stayed unmatched. CDR1 is GTSNPN, CDR2 SVGIG, per germline (reference sequence). The CDR3 DNA reads as TGTGCCTGGAGCGTGTCAGGGGGAAAGGATACGCAGTATTTT. As protein: CAWSVSGGKDTQYF.

In this sample, this clonotype is medium-sized. CDR3 sequence (DNA): TGTGCCAGCAGTCCCCGGACTAGCGGGGCCAATGAGCAGTTCTTC. As protein: CASSPRTSGANEQFF. The genes are TRBV6-5 and TRBJ2-1; the match to TRBD2 covers 12 bases. The CDR3 extends over 15 amino acids. Trimming took 5 bases from V and 6 from J; bases not matched to a gene: 5. Germline V gene lookup returns CDR1 MNHEY and CDR2 SVGAGI.

In this sample, this clonotype is large. The V and J genes are TRBV6-2 or TRBV6-3 and TRBJ1-5, with a weak D call TRBD1 (5 bases). V lost 7 bases, J lost 4 bases, and 11 bases lay in between. In germline, CDR1 is MNHEY, CDR2 SVGEGT. This CDR3 comprises 13 residues. DNA for the CDR3: TGTGCCAGCACCGACGGGGCGAATCAGCCCCAGCATTTT. This gives the protein CASTDGANQPQHF.

On this clonotype: At one boundary the junction diverges from the germline segment, which might be a read error. The chain employs TRBV5-3 and TRBJ2-4; 13 bases line up with TRBD2. TRBV5-3 is an open reading frame whose function is uncertain. The CDR3 is 16 amino acids. The CDR3 is CARSLPGLAGQNIKYF. The CDR3 coding sequence is TGTGCCAGAAGCCTACCGGGACTAGCGGGACAAAACATTAAGTACTTC.

Judged by abundance, this clonotype is medium-sized. The chain has TRBV19 and TRBJ1-6; D call uncertain. CDR1 and CDR2 (germline): LNHDA, SQIVND (reference sequence). The CDR3 loop spans 17 amino acids. Deletions cut 6 bases from V and 2 bases from J, with 17 bases between. The CDR3 spells CASREARTRTYNSPLHF. In DNA, the CDR3 is TGTGCCAGTAGAGAAGCCAGGACGCGGACCTATAATTCACCCCTCCACTTT.